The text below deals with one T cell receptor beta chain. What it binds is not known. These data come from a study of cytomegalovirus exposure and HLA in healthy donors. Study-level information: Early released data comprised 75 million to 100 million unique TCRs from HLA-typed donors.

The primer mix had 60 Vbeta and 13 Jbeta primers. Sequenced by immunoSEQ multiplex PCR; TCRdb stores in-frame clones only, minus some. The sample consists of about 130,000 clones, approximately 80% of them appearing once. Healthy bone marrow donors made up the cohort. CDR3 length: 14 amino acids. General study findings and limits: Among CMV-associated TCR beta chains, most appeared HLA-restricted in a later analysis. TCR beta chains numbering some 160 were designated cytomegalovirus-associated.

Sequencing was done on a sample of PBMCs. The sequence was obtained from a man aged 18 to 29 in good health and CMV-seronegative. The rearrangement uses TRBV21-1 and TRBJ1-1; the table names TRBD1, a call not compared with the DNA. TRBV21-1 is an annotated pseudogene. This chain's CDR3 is CASSTTDREAAAFF. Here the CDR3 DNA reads TGTGCCAGCAGCACGACGGACAGGGAGGCTGCTGCTTTCTTT.